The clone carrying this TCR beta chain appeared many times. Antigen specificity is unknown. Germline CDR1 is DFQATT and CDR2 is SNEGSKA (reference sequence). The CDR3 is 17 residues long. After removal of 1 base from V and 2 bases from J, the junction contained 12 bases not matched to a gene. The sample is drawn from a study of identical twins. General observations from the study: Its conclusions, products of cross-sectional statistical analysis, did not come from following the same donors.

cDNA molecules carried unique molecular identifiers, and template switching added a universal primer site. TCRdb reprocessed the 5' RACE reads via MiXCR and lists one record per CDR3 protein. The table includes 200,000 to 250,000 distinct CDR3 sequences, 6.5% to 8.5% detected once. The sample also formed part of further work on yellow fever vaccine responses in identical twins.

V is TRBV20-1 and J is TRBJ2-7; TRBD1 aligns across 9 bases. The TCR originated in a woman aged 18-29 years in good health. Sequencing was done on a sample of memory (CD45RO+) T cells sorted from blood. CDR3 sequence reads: CSARGVKRDRVPYEQYF. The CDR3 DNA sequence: TGCAGTGCTAGAGGGGTGAAAAGGGACAGGGTCCCCTACGAGCAGTACTTC.